This T cell receptor (beta chain) was sequenced during a study of T cell responses to AZD1222 COVID-19 vaccine. General study findings and limits: Most donors were white British and more were female, and clonal diversity was possibly underestimated. Once two AZD1222 doses were given, Spike-specific TCR breadth and depth went up. Unmutated variant regions reportedly attract nearly half of all spike-specific TCRs. Repertoire collection took place solely once the T cell response had peaked.

Trimming cost V 4 bases and J 0 bases, with 16 bases left between them. Germline CDR1 KGHSH, CDR2 LQKENI. The CDR3 contains 17 residues. For this clone: Its matching antigen is unknown.

Sequencing was performed with immunoSEQ multiplex PCR; in TCRdb, only in-frame clones are kept and a portion is missing. The data contain roughly 77,000 clones, 90% of them singletons. Sequenced material: peripheral blood, taken on day 0 of AZD1222 vaccination. V and J are TRBV18 and TRBJ1-5; TRBD1 is a possible D gene (6 bases). The sequence was obtained from an adult in good health. This chain's CDR3 is CASSRKQGTDSNQPQHF. CDR3 bases: TGTGCCAGCTCACGTAAACAGGGAACAGATAGCAATCAGCCCCAGCATTTT.